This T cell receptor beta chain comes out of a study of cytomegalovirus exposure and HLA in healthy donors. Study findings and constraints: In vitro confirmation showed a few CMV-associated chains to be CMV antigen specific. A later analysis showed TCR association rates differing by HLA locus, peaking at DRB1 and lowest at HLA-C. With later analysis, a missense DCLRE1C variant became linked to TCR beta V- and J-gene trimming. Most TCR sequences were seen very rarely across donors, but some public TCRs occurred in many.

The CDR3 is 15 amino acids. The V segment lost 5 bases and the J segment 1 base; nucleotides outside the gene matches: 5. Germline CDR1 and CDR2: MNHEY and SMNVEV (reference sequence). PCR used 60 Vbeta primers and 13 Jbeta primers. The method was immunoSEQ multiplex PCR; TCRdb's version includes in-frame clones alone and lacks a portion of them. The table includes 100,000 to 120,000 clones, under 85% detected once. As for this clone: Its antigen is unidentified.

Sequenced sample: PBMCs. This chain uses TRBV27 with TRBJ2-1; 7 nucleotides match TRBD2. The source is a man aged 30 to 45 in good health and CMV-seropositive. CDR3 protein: CASSPWTRSYNEQFF. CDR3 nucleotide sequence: TGTGCCAGCAGTCCCTGGACTAGGTCCTACAATGAGCAGTTCTTC.